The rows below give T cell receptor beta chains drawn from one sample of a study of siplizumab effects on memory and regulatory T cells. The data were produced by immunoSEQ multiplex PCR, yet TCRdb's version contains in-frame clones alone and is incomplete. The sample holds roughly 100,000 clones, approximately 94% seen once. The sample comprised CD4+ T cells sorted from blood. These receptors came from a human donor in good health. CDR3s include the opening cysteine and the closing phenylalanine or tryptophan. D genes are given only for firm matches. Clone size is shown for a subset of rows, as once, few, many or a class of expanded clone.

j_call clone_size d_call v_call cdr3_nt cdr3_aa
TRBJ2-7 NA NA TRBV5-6 TGTGCCAGCAGCTTGGGTAACGAGCAGTACTTC CASSLGNEQYF
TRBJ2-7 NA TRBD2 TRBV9 TGTGCCAGCAGCCCTCCGGGACTACTATACGAGCAGTACTTC CASSPPGLLYEQYF
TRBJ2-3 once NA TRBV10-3 TGTGCCATCAGTCAGCCCGGGCAGGGATTTTTTACGCAGTATTTT CAISQPGQGFFTQYF
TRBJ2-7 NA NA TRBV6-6 TGTGCCAGCAGTTACGGGGGGATCTACGAGCAGTACTTC CASSYGGIYEQYF
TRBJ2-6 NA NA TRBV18 TGTGCCAGCTCACCGGGAACATCTGGGGCCAACGTCCTGACTTTC CASSPGTSGANVLTF
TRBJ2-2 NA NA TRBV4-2 TGTGCCAGCAGCCAAGTTGGCCCCGGGGAGCTGTTTTTT CASSQVGPGELFF
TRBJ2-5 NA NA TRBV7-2 TGTGCCAGCAGCTTCAAAGAGACCCAGTACTTC CASSFKETQYF
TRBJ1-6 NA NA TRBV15 TGTGCCACCTCCGGAGGGGAGGCCCTCCACTTT CATSGGEALHF
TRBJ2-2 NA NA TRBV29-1 TGCAGCGTTGGTAGCGTAGGCGGGGAGCTGTTTTTT CSVGSVGGELFF
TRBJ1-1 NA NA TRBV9 TGTGCCAGCAGCCAGAGCCAGGGCACTGAAGCTTTCTTT CASSQSQGTEAFF
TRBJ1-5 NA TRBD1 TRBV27 TGTGCCAGCAGCTTAACCGGGACAGGGAATCAGCCCCAGCATTTT CASSLTGTGNQPQHF
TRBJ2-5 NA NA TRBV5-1 TGCGCCAGCAGCACCGGGACTCACATGCCAGAGACCCAGTACTTC CASSTGTHMPETQYF
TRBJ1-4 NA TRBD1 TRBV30 TGTGCCTGGAGCCTGGACAGGGAGGGTGAAAAACTGTTTTTT CAWSLDREGEKLFF
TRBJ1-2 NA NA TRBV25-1 TGTGCCAGCAGTGCCGGAGAGGGCTCGGGCTACACCTTC CASSAGEGSGYTF
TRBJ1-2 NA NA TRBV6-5 TGTGCCAGCAGGGGGGTGGGGGACTATGGCTACACCTTC CASRGVGDYGYTF
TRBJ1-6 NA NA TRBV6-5 TGTGCCAGCAGGGAGATCAGGGAGTCGGTCTCACCCCTCCACTTT CASREIRESVSPLHF
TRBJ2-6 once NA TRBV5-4 TGTGCCAGCAACTCCCAGCGCTCTGGGGCCAACGTCCTGACTTTC CASNSQRSGANVLTF
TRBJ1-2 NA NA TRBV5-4 TGTGCCAGCAGCTTGTTGGCCGACTATGGCTACACCTTC CASSLLADYGYTF
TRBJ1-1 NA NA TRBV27 TGTGCCAGCAGCACGATGACAAAGGCAGAACCAAAGAACACTGAAGCTTTCTTT CASSTMTKAEPKNTEAFF
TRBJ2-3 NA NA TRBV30 TGTGCCTGGAGTTTCAGGTTACCAGCGGCAGATACGCAGTATTTT CAWSFRLPAADTQYF